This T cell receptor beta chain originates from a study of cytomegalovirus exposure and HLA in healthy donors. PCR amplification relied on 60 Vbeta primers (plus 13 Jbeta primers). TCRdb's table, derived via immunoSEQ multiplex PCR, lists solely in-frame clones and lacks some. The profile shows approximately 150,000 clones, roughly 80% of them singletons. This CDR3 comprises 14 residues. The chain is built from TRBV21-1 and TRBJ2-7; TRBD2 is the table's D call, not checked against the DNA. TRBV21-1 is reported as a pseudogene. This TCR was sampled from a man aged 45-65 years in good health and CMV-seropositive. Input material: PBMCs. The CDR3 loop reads CASSKVGGAYEQYF. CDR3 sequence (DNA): TGTGCCAGCAGCAAAGTAGGAGGGGCCTACGAGCAGTACTTC.